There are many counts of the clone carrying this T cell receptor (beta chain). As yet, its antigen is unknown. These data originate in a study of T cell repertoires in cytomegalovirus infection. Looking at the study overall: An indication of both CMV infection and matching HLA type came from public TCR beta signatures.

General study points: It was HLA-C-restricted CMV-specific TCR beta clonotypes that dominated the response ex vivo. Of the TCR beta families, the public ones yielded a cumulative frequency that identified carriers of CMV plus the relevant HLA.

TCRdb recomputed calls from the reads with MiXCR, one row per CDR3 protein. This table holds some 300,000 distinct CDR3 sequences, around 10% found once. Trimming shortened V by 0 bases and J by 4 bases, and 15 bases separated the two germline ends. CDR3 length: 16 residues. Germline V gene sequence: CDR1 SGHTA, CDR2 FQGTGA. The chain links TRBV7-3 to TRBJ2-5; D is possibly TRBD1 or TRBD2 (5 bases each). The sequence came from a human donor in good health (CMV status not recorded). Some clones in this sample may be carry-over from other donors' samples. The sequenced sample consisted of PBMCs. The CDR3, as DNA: TGTGCCAGCAGCTTAACGGGGACGGCCCTAGGAGAGACCCAGTACTTC. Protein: CASSLTGTALGETQYF. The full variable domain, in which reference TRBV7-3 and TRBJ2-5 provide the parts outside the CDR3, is GAGVSQTPSNKVTEKGKYVELRCDPISGHTALYWYRQSLGQGPEFLIYFQGTGAADDSGLPNDRFFAVRPEGSVSTLKIQRTERGDSAVYLCASSLTGTALGETQYFGPGTRLLVL.